The 21 T cell receptor beta chains given below trace back to one sample, sequenced in a study of vaccination and CD4 T cells after COVID-19. Cultured CD4+ T-cell DNA underwent Oncomine TCR Beta short-read sequencing. TCRdb re-called the PCR reads through MiXCR, storing one row per CDR3 protein. In the table there are over 10,000 distinct CDR3 sequences, approximately 54% of which are singletons. These receptors' antigens are unknown. Indicated treatment: approximately 9-day PBMC culture with coronavirus spike peptide pools or control peptides (ViraFEST assay). Sequenced sample: CD4+ T cells from blood, cultured in vitro. The receptors shown here come from a human donor who had recovered from COVID-19.

The chain links TRBV5-5 to TRBJ1-5; D uncertain. Per the germline V gene, CDR1 is SGHKS and CDR2 is YYEKEE (reference sequence). The CDR3 is 14 residues long. V was cut by 0 bases and J by 3 bases, with 7 bases left in between. CDR3 protein: CASSLVDNNQPQHF. The CDR3 DNA reads TGTGCCAGCAGCTTGGTTGACAACAATCAGCCCCAGCATTTT.

The V and J genes are TRBV7-2 and TRBJ1-3; D gene uncertain. V lost 5 bases and J 0 bases, leaving 11 bases between the germline ends. This CDR3 has 15 amino acids. Germline assignment: CDR1 SGHTA and CDR2 FQGNSA. The CDR3 loop reads CASSEQQNSGNTIYF. The CDR3 coding sequence is TGTGCCAGCAGCGAACAGCAGAACTCTGGAAACACCATATATTTT.

This rearrangement joins TRBV6-1 to TRBJ1-6; D gene unclear. V lost 8 bases and J lost 8, with 10 bases in between. CDR1 is MNHNS and CDR2 is SASEGT in the germline V gene. The CDR3 extends over 12 amino acids. Written as DNA, the CDR3 is TGTGCCAGCCGGCAGCGCGATTCACCCCTCCACTTT. It specifies CASRQRDSPLHF.

The chain uses TRBV30 and TRBJ1-5; no clear D. This CDR3 is 13 amino acids long. Trimming shortened V by 4 bases and J by 5 bases, and 12 bases separated the two germline ends. Germline V gene sequence: CDR1 GTSNPN, CDR2 SVGIG (reference sequence). DNA of the CDR3: TGTGCCTGGACACGAGGTCAGGATCAGCCCCAGCATTTT. Translating gives CAWTRGQDQPQHF.

The genes are TRBV20-1 and TRBJ1-2; the D is unclear. The CDR3 is 12 amino acids. Trimming pared 6 bases from V and 4 bases from J, leaving 12 bases between. Per the germline V gene, CDR1 is DFQATT and CDR2 is SNEGSKA (reference sequence). CDR3 coding DNA: TGCAGTGCCCCCCCGGGGAGCTATGGCTACACCTTC. Its protein product is CSAPPGSYGYTF.

This chain links TRBV28 with TRBJ2-5, with 7 bases fitting TRBD2. J gave up 7 bases and V 3 bases, and 17 bases lay outside the gene matches. The CDR3 runs to 17 residues. Germline values: CDR1 MDHEN, CDR2 SYDVKM. The CDR3, as DNA: TGTGCCAGCAGTTTGGGGTCGACGGGAGGCGCAAGAGCGACCCAGTACTTC. The encoded protein is CASSLGSTGGARATQYF.

The chain recombines TRBV2 with TRBJ1-4; D might be TRBD1 (6 bases). Germline values: CDR1 SNHLY, CDR2 FYNNEI. Trimming cost V 9 bases and J 0 bases, with 14 bases left between them. This CDR3 is 15 amino acids long. CDR3 protein: CASWTASTTNEKLFF. For the CDR3, the DNA is TGTGCCAGTTGGACAGCTTCAACAACTAATGAAAAACTGTTTTTT.

In its sample, this clonotype was seen a few times. DNA of the CDR3: TGTGCCAGCAGCTCCGGAGGTGGGCCGGGCTACACCTTC. It encodes CASSSGGGPGYTF. V usage is TRBV5-4 and J usage is TRBJ1-2; D unclear. This CDR3 region has 13 residues. Germline lookup yields CDR1 SGHNT and CDR2 YYREEE (reference sequence). Trimming shortened V by 3 bases and J by 8 bases, and 14 bases separated the two germline ends.

This chain uses TRBV5-1 with TRBJ1-2, with TRBD1 as a possible D gene (5 bases). Germline V gene sequence: CDR1 SGHRS, CDR2 YFSETQ. The CDR3 loop spans 15 amino acids. Trimming removed 0 bases at V and 7 bases at J, with 16 bases between. The CDR3 DNA reads TGCGCCAGCAGCTTGGCCGTGGGGCTTTTGAGTGGCTACACCTTC. Encoded protein: CASSLAVGLLSGYTF.

This clonotype was counted a few times. The chain is built from TRBV20-1 and TRBJ2-3; 10 nucleotides agree with TRBD2. CDR3 length: 14 residues. From germline, CDR1 is DFQATT and CDR2 SNEGSKA (reference sequence). J gave up 5 bases and V 6 bases, and 8 bases lay outside the gene matches. The CDR3 loop reads CSAWTASGGDTQYF. As DNA, the CDR3 is TGCAGTGCGTGGACGGCTAGCGGGGGAGATACGCAGTATTTT.

This clonotype was observed a single time. The chain has TRBV24-1 and TRBJ2-1, with unresolved D. CDR3 length: 13 residues. V was cut by 6 bases and J by 3 bases, with 8 bases left in between. Germline V CDR1 and CDR2: KGHDR, SFDVKD. In DNA form, the CDR3 reads TGTGCCACCAGTCAACAAAGCTACAATGAGCAGTTCTTC. Translating gives CATSQQSYNEQFF.

The V call is TRBV5-1, the J call TRBJ1-1; a possible D gene is TRBD1 (5 bases). V was trimmed by 2 bases and J by 4 bases, leaving 9 bases between them. The length of the CDR3 is 13 residues. From germline, CDR1 is SGHRS and CDR2 YFSETQ. CDR3 loop: CASSLGVSTEAFF. The CDR3 nucleotides read TGCGCCAGCAGCTTAGGGGTAAGCACTGAAGCTTTCTTT.

The V gene is TRBV2, the J gene TRBJ2-7, with TRBD2 matching over 9 bases. With 8 bases clipped from V and 2 bases from J, the junction kept 10 bases outside the gene matches. Germline CDR1 SNHLY, CDR2 FYNNEI. CDR3 length: 15 residues. CDR3 loop: CASASGAGGAYEQYF. CDR3 in DNA: TGTGCCAGCGCCTCAGGGGCGGGGGGGGCCTACGAGCAGTACTTC.

The J gene is TRBJ1-2, the V gene TRBV5-1, with D perhaps matching TRBD1 (5 bases). Germline values: CDR1 SGHRS, CDR2 YFSETQ. The V and J ends lost 0 bases and 4 bases respectively, with 10 bases between them. The CDR3 spans 14 residues. The chain's CDR3 is CASSLEGTLYGYTF. The CDR3 nucleotides are TGCGCCAGCAGCTTGGAGGGGACCCTCTATGGCTACACCTTC.

In its sample, this clonotype was seen a few times. The chain couples TRBV20-1 to TRBJ1-5; 10 bases fit TRBD1. With 4 bases clipped from V and 5 bases from J, the junction kept 2 bases outside the gene matches. Germline CDR1 DFQATT, CDR2 SNEGSKA (reference sequence). The CDR3 has 13 residues. CDR3 residues: CSATGQGDQPQHF. As DNA, the CDR3 is TGCAGTGCTACTGGACAGGGGGATCAGCCCCAGCATTTT.

The count of this clonotype is one. J is TRBJ2-5 and V is TRBV6-2 or TRBV6-3; no clear D. The CDR3 sequence is 14 residues long. The V gene's germline CDR1 is MNHEY and CDR2 SVGEGT. The V end was cut by 2 bases, the J end by 5 bases, with 12 bases between. This CDR3 is CASSYLSKGETQYF. Written as DNA, the CDR3 is TGTGCCAGCAGTTACCTTTCTAAGGGTGAGACCCAGTACTTC.

CDR3 DNA sequence: TGTGCCACCAGTGATCCGGGGGTAAAGGGGTATGGCTACACCTTC. As protein: CATSDPGVKGYGYTF. This chain uses TRBV24-1 with TRBJ1-2, with D perhaps TRBD1 (5 bases). This CDR3 contains 15 residues. CDR1 KGHDR and CDR2 SFDVKD come from the germline V gene. V gave up 3 bases and J gave up 5 bases, with 15 bases separating them.

This chain uses TRBV19 with TRBJ2-1, with D possibly called TRBD1 or TRBD2 (5 bases each). V lost 10 bases and J 14 bases, leaving 24 bases between the germline ends. The germline V gene has CDR1 LNHDA and CDR2 SQIVND (reference sequence). This CDR3 is built from 13 residues. CDR3 nucleotides: TGTGCCACCGCCGCCGAGGGACGACCCGGGAAGTTCTTC. Its protein product is CATAAEGRPGKFF.

This chain links TRBV24-1 with TRBJ1-1, with 9 bases aligning to TRBD1. This CDR3 region has 15 residues. Trimming removed 5 bases from V and 5 bases from J; junction bases left unmatched: 8. Germline CDR1 KGHDR, CDR2 SFDVKD. CDR3 DNA sequence: TGTGCCACCAGTGGGCCGGGACAGGGTAGGACTGAAGCTTTCTTT. Protein: CATSGPGQGRTEAFF.

This clonotype was seen only once. V usage is TRBV20-1 and J usage is TRBJ1-4; 7 nucleotides match TRBD1. Trimming took 3 bases from V and 4 from J; bases not matched to a gene: 8. Germline CDR1 reads DFQATT; CDR2 reads SNEGSKA (reference sequence). There are 15 residues in the CDR3. The CDR3 sequence is CSASRGGDLNEKLFF. The CDR3 region has the DNA TGCAGTGCTAGTAGAGGGGGCGATCTTAATGAAAAACTGTTTTTT.

The chain links TRBV20-1 to TRBJ1-5; perhaps TRBD1 as D (5 bases). The length of the CDR3 is 13 residues. The ends were cut back, 5 bases at V and 9 bases at J, with 17 bases in the middle. CDR1 is DFQATT, CDR2 SNEGSKA, per germline (reference sequence). In DNA form, the CDR3 reads TGCAGTGCTCAAGACAGCCCGCAGGGGCCCCAGCATTTT. Amino acids: CSAQDSPQGPQHF.